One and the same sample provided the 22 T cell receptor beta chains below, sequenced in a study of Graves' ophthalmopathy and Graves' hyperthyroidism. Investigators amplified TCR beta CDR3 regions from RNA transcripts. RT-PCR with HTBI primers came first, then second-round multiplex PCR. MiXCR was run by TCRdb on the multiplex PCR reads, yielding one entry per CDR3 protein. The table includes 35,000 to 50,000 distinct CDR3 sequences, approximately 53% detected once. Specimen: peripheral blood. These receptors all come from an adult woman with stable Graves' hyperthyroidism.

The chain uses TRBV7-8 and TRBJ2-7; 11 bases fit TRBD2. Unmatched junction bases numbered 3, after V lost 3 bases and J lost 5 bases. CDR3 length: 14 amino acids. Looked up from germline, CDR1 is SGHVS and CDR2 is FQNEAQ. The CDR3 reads CASSFSGRADEQYF. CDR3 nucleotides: TGTGCCAGCAGCTTTAGCGGGAGGGCCGACGAGCAGTACTTC.

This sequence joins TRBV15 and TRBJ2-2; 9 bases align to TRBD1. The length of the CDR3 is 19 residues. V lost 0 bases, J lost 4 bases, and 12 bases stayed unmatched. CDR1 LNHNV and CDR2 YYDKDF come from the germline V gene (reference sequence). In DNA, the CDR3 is TGTGCCACCAGCAGAGAACGCACGGGACAGGGAAGGGGCACCGGGGAGCTGTTTTTT. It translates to CATSRERTGQGRGTGELFF. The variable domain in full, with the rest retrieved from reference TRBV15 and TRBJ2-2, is DAMVIQNPRYQVTQFGKPVTLSCSQTLNHNVMYWYQQKSSQAPKLLFHYYDKDFNNEADTPDNFQSRRPNTSFCFLDIRSPGLGDTAMYLCATSRERTGQGRGTGELFFGEGSRLTVL.

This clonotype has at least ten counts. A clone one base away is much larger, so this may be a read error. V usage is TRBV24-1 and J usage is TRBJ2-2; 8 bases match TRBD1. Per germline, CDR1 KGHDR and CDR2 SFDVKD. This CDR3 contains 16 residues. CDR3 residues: CTTSDPRQGKAGELFF. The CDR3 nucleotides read TGTACCACCAGTGATCCCCGACAGGGGAAGGCCGGGGAGCTGTTTTTT.

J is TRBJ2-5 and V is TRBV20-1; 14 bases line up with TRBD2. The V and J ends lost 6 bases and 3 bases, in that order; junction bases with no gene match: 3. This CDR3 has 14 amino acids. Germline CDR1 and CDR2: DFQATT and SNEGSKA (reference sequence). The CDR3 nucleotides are TGCAGTGCCAGGGGACTAGCGGGGGAAGAGACCCAGTACTTC. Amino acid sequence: CSARGLAGEETQYF.

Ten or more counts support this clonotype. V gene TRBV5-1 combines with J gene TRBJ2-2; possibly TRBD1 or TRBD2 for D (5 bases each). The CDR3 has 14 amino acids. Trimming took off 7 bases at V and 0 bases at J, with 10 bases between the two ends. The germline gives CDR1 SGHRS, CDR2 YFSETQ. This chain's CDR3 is CASLPGPNTGELFF. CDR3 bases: TGCGCCAGCTTGCCGGGGCCGAACACCGGGGAGCTGTTTTTT.

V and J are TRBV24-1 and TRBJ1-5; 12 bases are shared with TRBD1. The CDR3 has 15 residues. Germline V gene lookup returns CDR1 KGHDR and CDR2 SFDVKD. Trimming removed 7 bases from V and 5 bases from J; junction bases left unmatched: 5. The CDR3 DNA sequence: TGTGCCACCAGCCCGGGGACAGGGGGCGATCAGCCCCAGCATTTT. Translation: CATSPGTGGDQPQHF.

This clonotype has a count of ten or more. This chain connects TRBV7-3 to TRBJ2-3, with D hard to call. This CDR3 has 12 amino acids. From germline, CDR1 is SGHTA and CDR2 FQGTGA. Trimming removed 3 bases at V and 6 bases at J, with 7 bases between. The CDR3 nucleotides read TGTGCCAGCAGCTTCGACCGGGATACGCAGTATTTT. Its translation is CASSFDRDTQYF.

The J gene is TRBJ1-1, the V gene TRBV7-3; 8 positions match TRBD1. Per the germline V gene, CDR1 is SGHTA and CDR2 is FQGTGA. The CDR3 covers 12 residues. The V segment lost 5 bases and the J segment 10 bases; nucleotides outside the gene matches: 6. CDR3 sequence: CASSRDRGIAFF. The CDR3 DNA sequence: TGTGCCAGCAGCCGAGACAGGGGTATAGCTTTCTTT.

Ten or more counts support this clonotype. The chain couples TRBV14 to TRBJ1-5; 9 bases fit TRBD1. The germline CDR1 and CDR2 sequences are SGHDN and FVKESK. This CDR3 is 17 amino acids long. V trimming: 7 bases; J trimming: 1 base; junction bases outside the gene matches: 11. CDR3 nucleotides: TGTGCCAGCACCCGGACAGGGGAAGGGGAAAGCAATCAGCCCCAGCATTTT. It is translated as CASTRTGEGESNQPQHF.

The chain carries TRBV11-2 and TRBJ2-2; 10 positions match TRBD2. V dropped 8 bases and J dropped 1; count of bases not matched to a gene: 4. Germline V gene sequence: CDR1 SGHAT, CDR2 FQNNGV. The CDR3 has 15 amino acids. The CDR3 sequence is CASGRTSGNTGELFF. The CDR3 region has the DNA TGTGCCAGCGGCCGGACTAGCGGGAACACCGGGGAGCTGTTTTTT.

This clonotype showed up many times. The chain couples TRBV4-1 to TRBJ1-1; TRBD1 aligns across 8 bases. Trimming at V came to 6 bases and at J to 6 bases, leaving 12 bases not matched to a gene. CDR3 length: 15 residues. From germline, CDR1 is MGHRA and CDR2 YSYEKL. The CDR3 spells CASSHRGGGQAEAFF. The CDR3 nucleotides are TGCGCCAGCAGTCACAGGGGGGGGGGGCAAGCTGAAGCTTTCTTT.

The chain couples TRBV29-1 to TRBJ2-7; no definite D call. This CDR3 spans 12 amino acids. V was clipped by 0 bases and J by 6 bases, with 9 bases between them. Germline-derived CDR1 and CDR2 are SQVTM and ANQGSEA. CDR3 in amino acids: CSVEDKPLEQYF. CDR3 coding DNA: TGCAGCGTTGAAGATAAACCCCTCGAGCAGTACTTC.

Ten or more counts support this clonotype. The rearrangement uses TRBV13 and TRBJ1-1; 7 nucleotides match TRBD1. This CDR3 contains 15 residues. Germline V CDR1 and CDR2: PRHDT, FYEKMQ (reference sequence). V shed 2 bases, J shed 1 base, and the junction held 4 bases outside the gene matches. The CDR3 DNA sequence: TGTGCCAGCAGCTTAAGGGGACAGTCGAACACTGAAGCTTTCTTT. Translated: CASSLRGQSNTEAFF.

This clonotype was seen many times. For the CDR3, the DNA is TGTGCCAGCAGTCCCCTCCAATCCTTTTACAATCAGCCCCAGCATTTT. It codes for CASSPLQSFYNQPQHF. This sequence joins TRBV12-3 or TRBV12-4 and TRBJ1-5; D unresolved. V shed 5 bases and J shed 3 bases, with 17 bases lying between them. The CDR3 consists of 16 residues.

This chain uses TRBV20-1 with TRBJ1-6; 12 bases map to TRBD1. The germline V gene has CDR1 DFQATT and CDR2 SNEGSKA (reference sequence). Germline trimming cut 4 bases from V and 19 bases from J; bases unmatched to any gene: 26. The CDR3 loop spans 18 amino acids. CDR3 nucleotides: TGCAGTGCTACAACGGGGACAGGGGGCTCATACAATAATTCACCCCCTCACTTT. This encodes CSATTGTGGSYNNSPPHF.

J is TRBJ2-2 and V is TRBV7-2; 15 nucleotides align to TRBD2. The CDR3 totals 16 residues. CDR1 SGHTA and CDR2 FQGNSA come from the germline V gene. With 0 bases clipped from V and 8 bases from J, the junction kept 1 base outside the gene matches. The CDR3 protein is CASSLAGTSGRGELFF. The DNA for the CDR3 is TGTGCCAGCAGCTTAGCGGGGACTAGCGGGAGGGGGGAGCTGTTTTTT. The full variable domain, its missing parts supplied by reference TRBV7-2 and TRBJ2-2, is GAGVSQSPSNKVTEKGKDVELRCDPISGHTALYWYRQSLGQGLEFLIYFQGNSAPDKSGLPSDRFSAERTGGSVSTLTIQRTQQEDSAVYLCASSLAGTSGRGELFFGEGSRLTVL.

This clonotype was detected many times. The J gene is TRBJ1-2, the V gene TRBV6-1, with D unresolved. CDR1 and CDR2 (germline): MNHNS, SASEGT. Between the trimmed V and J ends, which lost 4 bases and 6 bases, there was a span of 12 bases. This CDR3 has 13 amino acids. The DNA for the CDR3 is TGTGCCAGCAGTGTGATAGGAGGGAATGGCTACACCTTC. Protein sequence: CASSVIGGNGYTF.

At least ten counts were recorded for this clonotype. The chain's CDR3 is CASSQEARLGETQYF. DNA for the CDR3: TGTGCCAGCAGCCAAGAGGCCCGACTAGGGGAGACCCAGTACTTC. The chain joins TRBV3-1 to TRBJ2-5, with D perhaps matching TRBD2 (6 bases). Germline CDR1 is LGHDT and CDR2 is YNNKEL (reference sequence). The CDR3 loop spans 15 amino acids. Trimming shortened V by 0 bases and J by 5 bases, and 13 bases separated the two germline ends.

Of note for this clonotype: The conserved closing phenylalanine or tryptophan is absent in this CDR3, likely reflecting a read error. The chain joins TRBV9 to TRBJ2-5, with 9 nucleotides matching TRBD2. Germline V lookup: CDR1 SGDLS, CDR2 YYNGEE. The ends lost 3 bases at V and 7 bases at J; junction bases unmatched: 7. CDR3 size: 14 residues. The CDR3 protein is CASSAGTSHGTQYS. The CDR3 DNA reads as TGTGCCAGCAGCGCCGGGACTAGCCACGGGACCCAGTACTCC.

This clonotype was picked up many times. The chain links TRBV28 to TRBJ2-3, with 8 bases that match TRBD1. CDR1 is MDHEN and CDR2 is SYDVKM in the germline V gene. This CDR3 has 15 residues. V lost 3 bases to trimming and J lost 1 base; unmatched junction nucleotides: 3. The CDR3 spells CASSLEGQGTDTQYF. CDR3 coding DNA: TGTGCCAGCAGTTTGGAGGGACAGGGCACAGATACGCAGTATTTT. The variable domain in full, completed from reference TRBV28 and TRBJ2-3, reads DVKVTQSSRYLVKRTGEKVFLECVQDMDHENMFWYRQDPGLGLRLIYFSYDVKMKEKGDIPEGYSVSREKKERFSLILESASTNQTSMYLCASSLEGQGTDTQYFGPGTRLTVL.

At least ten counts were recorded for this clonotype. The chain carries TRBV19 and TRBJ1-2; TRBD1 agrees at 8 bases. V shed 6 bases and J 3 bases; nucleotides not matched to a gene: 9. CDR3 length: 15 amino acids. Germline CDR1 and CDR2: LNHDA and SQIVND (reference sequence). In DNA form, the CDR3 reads TGTGCCAGTAGGCCCCCCGGACAGGGCTACTATGGCTACACCTTC. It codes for CASRPPGQGYYGYTF. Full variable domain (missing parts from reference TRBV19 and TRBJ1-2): DGGITQSPKYLFRKEGQNVTLSCEQNLNHDAMYWYRQDPGQGLRLIYYSQIVNDFQKGDIAEGYSVSREKKESFPLTVTSAQKNPTAFYLCASRPPGQGYYGYTFGSGTRLTVV.

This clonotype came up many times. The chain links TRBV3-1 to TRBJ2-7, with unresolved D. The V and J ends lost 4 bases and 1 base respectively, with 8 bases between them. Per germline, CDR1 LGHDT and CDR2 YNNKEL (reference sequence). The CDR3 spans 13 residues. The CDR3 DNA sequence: TGTGCCAGCAGCCCCCAGCCATCCTACGAGCAGTACTTC. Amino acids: CASSPQPSYEQYF.